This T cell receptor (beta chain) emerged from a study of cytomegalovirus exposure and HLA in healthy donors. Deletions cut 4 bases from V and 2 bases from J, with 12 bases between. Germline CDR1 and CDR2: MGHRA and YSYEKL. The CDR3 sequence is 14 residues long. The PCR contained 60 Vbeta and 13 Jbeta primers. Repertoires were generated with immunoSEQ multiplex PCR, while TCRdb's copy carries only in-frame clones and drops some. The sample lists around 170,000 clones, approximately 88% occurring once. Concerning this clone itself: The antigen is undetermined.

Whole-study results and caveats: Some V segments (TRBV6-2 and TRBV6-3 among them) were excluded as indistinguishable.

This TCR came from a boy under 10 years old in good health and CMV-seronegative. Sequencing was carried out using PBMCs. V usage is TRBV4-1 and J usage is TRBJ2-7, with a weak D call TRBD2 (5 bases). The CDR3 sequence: CASSRGDAAYEQYF. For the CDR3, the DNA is TGCGCCAGCAGCCGGGGAGATGCGGCCTACGAGCAGTACTTC.